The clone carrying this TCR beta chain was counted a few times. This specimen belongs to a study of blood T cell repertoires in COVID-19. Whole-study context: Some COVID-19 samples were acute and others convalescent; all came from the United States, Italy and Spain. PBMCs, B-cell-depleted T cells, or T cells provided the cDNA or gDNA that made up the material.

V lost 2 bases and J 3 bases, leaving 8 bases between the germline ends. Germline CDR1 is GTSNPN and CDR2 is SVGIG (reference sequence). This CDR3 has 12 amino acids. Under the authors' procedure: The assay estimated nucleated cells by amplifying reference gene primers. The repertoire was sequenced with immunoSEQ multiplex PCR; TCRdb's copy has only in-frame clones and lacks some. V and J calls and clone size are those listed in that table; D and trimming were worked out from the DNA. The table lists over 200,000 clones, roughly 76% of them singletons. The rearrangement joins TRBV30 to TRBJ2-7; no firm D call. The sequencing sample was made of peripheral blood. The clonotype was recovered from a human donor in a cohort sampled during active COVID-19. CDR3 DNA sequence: TGTGCCTGGAGTCAGCAGGACTACGAGCAGTACTTC. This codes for CAWSQQDYEQYF.